This T cell receptor (beta chain) was recovered during a study of T cell responses to AZD1222 COVID-19 vaccine. This CDR3 has 15 residues. Germline V lookup: CDR1 SGHDN, CDR2 FVKESK. V dropped 3 bases and J dropped 4; count of bases not matched to a gene: 5. Details on this clone: Its antigen is as yet unknown.

Libraries were prepared by immunoSEQ multiplex PCR; TCRdb keeps only in-frame clonotypes and omits some of them. Altogether about 190,000 clones are present, 85% to 90% being singletons, with the ten largest covering about 2.5%. Study-wide findings and caveats: Females made up more of the donors, who were largely white British, and clonal diversity may have come out too low. Spike-specific TCR breadth and depth were elevated following two AZD1222 doses.

The TCR was taken from an adult in good health. V and J are TRBV14 and TRBJ2-7; 11 bases are a match to TRBD2. Sequencing was performed on peripheral blood, taken on day 0 of MenACWY control vaccination. CDR3 amino acids: CASSQGLAGGYEQYF. CDR3 coding DNA: TGTGCCAGCAGCCAGGGTCTAGCGGGAGGATACGAGCAGTACTTC.